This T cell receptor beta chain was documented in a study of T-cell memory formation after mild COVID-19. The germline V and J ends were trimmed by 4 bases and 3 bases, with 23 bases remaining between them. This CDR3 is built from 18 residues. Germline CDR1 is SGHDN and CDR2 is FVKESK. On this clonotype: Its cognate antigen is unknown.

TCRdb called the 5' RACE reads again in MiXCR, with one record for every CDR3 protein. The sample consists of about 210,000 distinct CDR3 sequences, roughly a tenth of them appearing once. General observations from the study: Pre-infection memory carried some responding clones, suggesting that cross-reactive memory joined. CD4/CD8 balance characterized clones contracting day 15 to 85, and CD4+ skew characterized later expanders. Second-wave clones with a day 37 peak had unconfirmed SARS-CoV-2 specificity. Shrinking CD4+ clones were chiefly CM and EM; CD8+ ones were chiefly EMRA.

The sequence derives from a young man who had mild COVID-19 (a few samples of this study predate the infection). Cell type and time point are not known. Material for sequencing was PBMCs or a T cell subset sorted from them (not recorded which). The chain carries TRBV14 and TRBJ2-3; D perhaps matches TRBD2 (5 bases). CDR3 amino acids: CASSLQFRALTGTDTQYF. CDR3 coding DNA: TGTGCCAGCAGCCTGCAATTCCGGGCCCTAACGGGGACAGATACGCAGTATTTT.